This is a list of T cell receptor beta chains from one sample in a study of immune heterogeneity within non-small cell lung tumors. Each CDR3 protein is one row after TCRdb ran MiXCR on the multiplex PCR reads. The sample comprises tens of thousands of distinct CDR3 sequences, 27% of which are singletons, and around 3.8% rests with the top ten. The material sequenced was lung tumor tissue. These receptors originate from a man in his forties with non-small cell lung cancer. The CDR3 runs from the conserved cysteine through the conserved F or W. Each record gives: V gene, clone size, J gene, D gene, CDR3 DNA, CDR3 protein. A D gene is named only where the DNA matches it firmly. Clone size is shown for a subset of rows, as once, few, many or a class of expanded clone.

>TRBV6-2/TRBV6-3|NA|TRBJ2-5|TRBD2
TGTGCCAGCAGTTACGCTCCTAGCGGGGTCTGGGGGGATGAGACCCAGTACTTC
CASSYAPSGVWGDETQYF
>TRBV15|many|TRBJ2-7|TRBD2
TGTGCCACCAGCAGAGAGGATGGGAGACTAGCGCTCTTAAAGGGACCCTACGAGCAGTACTTC
CATSREDGRLALLKGPYEQYF
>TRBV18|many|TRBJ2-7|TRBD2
TGTGCCACCCGGGGGAGGGCCTACGAGCAGTACTTC
CATRGRAYEQYF
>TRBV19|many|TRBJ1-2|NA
TGTGCCAGTAGCCCGATCGCACCTCCCAACTATGGCTACACCTTC
CASSPIAPPNYGYTF
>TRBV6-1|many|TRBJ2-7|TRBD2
TGTGCCAGTGCGTCGAGCGGGATCTACGAGCAGTACTTC
CASASSGIYEQYF
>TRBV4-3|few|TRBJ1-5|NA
TGCGCCAGCAGCCAAGACTGGGGACGGATCAATCAGCCCCAGCATTTT
CASSQDWGRINQPQHF
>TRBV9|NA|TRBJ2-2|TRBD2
TGTGCCAGCAGCCCCCGGACTAGCACTTACACCGGGGAGCTGTTTTTT
CASSPRTSTYTGELFF
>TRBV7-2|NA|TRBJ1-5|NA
TGTGACAGCAGCTTAGCTCAGCCCCAGCATTTT
CDSSLAQPQHF
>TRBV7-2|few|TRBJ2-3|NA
TGTGCCAGCAGCCTTAGCGTCGCAGATACGCAGTATTTT
CASSLSVADTQYF
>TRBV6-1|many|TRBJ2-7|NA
TGTGCCAGCAGTAAAGAGACAGATTGGATCAGCTCCTACGAGCAGTACTTC
CASSKETDWISSYEQYF
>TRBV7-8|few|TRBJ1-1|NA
TGTGCCAGCAGCTTAGATGGGGGAATGAACACTGAAGCTTTCTTT
CASSLDGGMNTEAFF
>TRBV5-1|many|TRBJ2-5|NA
TGCGCCAGCAGCTCACGGCCACAAGAGACCCAGTACTTC
CASSSRPQETQYF
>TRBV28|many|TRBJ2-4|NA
TGTGCCAGCAGTCGCGTAGAGAATTTGGCCAAAAACATTCAGTACTTC
CASSRVENLAKNIQYF
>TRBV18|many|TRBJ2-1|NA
TGTGCCAGCTCACCAGGAGCATATGAGCAGTTCTTC
CASSPGAYEQFF
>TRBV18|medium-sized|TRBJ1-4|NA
TGTGCCAGCTCACCGTGGGGAACGAGTAATGAAAAACTGTTTTTT
CASSPWGTSNEKLFF
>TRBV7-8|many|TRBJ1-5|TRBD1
TGTGCCAGCAGCGGACGGACAGGGTTTAGCAATCAGCCCCAGCATTTT
CASSGRTGFSNQPQHF
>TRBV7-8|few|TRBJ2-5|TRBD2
TGTGCCAGCAGCTTACTAGCGGGAGTGGGGGAGACCCAGTACTTC
CASSLLAGVGETQYF
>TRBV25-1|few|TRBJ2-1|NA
TGTGCCAGCAGTGAGTACTGGAACAATGAGCAGTTCTTC
CASSEYWNNEQFF
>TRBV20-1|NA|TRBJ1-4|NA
TGCAGTGCCCAGGGCTTCGGGTCGTATGAAAAACTGTTTTTT
CSAQGFGSYEKLFF
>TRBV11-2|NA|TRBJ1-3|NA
TGTGCCAGCAGACCGGGGGGGGGAGGAAACACCATATATTTT
CASRPGGGGNTIYF
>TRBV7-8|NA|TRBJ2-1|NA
TGTGCCAGCAGCTTAGCGAAGACCTGGGGAGCACACAATGAGCAGTTCTTC
CASSLAKTWGAHNEQFF
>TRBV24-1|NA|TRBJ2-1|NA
TGTGCCACCAGTGATCCCCGGACCGCCGTGGGTGAGCAGTTCTTC
CATSDPRTAVGEQFF
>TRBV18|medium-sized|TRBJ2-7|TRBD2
TGTGCCAGCTCACCCCGAGCGGGAGACGACGAGCAGTACTTC
CASSPRAGDDEQYF
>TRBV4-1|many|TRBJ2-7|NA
TGCGCCAGCAGCCAAGGGCTGGGCCCGAGCTCCTACGAGCAGTACTTC
CASSQGLGPSSYEQYF
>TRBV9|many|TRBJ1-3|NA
TGTGCCAGCAGCGTAGCGATAGGAGCTGGAAACACCATATATTTT
CASSVAIGAGNTIYF
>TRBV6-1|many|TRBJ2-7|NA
TGTGCCACCGGGACTCAACCCCATGCCTACGAGCAGTACTTC
CATGTQPHAYEQYF
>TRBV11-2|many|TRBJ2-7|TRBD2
TGTGCCAGCAGCCACCTAGGCGGGAGGCTCTACGAGCAGTACTTC
CASSHLGGRLYEQYF
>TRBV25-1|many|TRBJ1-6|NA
TGTGCCAGCAGTTCTATGGGGCAGGGTATTACTTCACCCCTCCACTTT
CASSSMGQGITSPLHF
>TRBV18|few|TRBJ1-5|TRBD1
TGTGCCAGCTCTGCCCCCGACAGGGGGTTTAGCAATCAGCCCCAGCATTTT
CASSAPDRGFSNQPQHF
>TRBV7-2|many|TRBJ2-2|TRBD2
TGTGCCAGCAGCCCTAAGCGGGAGTCCGGGGAGCTGTTTTTT
CASSPKRESGELFF
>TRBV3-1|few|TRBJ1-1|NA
TGTGCCAGCAGCCCTCTTATCGGGCATCGGGGAACTGAAGCTTTCTTT
CASSPLIGHRGTEAFF
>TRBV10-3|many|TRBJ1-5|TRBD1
TGTGCTACGGACAGGGGGCACAATCAGCCCCAGCATTTT
CATDRGHNQPQHF
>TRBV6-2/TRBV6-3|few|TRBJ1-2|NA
TGTGCCAGCGCTCTCGAGGGCGGTAACTATGGCTACACCTTC
CASALEGGNYGYTF
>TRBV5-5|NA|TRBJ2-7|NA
TGTGCCAGCAGCTGGACAGCGTCCTACGAGCAGTACTTC
CASSWTASYEQYF
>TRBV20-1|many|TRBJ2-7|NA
TGCAGTGCTAGTCCTGGGGCCTGGGGCGAGCAGTACTTC
CSASPGAWGEQYF
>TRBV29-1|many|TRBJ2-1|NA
TGCAGCGTTGAAGATATAAGCGGAGGCTACAATGAGCAGTTCTTC
CSVEDISGGYNEQFF
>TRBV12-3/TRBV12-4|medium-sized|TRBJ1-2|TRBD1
TGTGCCAGCAGCCGTGACAGGGGAACTGGCTACACCTTC
CASSRDRGTGYTF
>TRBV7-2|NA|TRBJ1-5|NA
TGTGCCATCAGCTTAATGGGGGGAGTGGGAGGCAATCAGCCCCAGCATTTT
CAISLMGGVGGNQPQHF
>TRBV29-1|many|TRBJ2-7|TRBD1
TGCAGCGTAGTAACAGGGGCGTACGAGCAGTACTTC
CSVVTGAYEQYF
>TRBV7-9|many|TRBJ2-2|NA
TGTGCCAGCAGCTACTGGGGGAGTGGCACCGGGGAGCTGTTTTTT
CASSYWGSGTGELFF
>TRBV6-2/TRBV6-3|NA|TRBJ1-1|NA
TGTGCCAGCAATACAGGGTACACTGAAGCTTTCTTT
CASNTGYTEAFF
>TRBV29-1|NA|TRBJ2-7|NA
TGCAGCGGCTTAGGACATGGCGTGGGGGAGCAGTACTTC
CSGLGHGVGEQYF
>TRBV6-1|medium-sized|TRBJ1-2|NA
TGTGCCAGCAGTTTTCATACGGACTATGGCTACACCTTC
CASSFHTDYGYTF
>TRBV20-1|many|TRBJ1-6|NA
TGCAGTGCTAGAGATGGGGGGCCGAATTCACCCCTCCACTTT
CSARDGGPNSPLHF